This T cell receptor (beta chain) was sequenced during a study of blood T cell repertoires in COVID-19. On the study more broadly: Material from acute and convalescent COVID-19 was sourced from the United States, Italy and Spain. Nucleic acid was either cDNA or gDNA, and it came from T cells, B-cell-depleted T cells, or PBMCs.

CDR1 is LNHDA, CDR2 SQIVND, per germline (reference sequence). CDR3 length equals 14 residues. V lost 5 bases, J lost 1 base, and 8 bases lay in between. Per the original data handling: Estimation of nucleated cell counts was performed using reference gene primer amplification. Data came from immunoSEQ multiplex PCR; TCRdb stores just in-frame clones and leaves some out. Clone size and the V and J calls come from that table; the DNA yielded D and trimming. Here the sample spans 150,000 to 200,000 clones, roughly nine tenths being singletons. This clone came up once. Sequences were obtained from peripheral blood. The chain recombines TRBV19 with TRBJ1-4, with D perhaps matching TRBD1 (6 bases). This sequence originates from a woman aged 70 to 79 with acute or convalescent COVID-19. CDR3 in DNA: TGTGCCAGTAGTCCCAGGGGAACTAATGAAAAACTGTTTTTT. Translating gives CASSPRGTNEKLFF.